The 24 T cell receptor beta chains in this list originate from one sample, sequenced in a study of human T cells and chemical hapten exposure. This sample's time point: patch test 1, 2 weeks after DPC sensitization. The treatment denotes: therapeutic diphenylcyclopropenone sensitization with weekly scalp DPC. Each CDR3 protein is one row after TCRdb ran MiXCR on the RACE reads. The table lists tens of thousands of distinct CDR3 sequences, around 9.3% of them singletons, with about an eighth in the top ten. The sequenced sample was whole blood, obtained in connection with sensitization to the hapten diphenylcyclopropenone (DPC). These receptors originate from a woman between 40 and 50 years old with alopecia areata. Some clones in this sample may be carry-over from other donors' samples.

V and J are TRBV20-1 and TRBJ2-5; TRBD2 aligns across 11 bases. Germline CDR1 DFQATT, CDR2 SNEGSKA (reference sequence). This CDR3 contains 14 residues. The trim removed 5 bases at V and 4 bases at J, leaving 6 bases unmatched. CDR3 sequence (DNA): TGCAGTGCTCCGACTAGCGGGGAGGGAGAGACCCAGTACTTC. Translation gives CSAPTSGEGETQYF.

This clonotype showed up many times. This sequence joins TRBV27 and TRBJ1-1; no definite D call. The CDR3 loop spans 15 amino acids. V shed 3 bases and J shed 2 bases, with 13 bases lying between them. From germline, CDR1 is MNHEY and CDR2 SMNVEV (reference sequence). The CDR3 protein is CASSFNAATNTEAFF. The CDR3 region has the DNA TGTGCCAGCAGTTTTAATGCAGCTACAAACACTGAAGCTTTCTTT.

This clonotype showed up many times. V gene TRBV29-1 combines with J gene TRBJ2-5, with 7 nucleotides matching TRBD2. This CDR3 contains 15 residues. V lost 0 bases to trimming and J lost 5 bases; unmatched junction nucleotides: 9. Germline CDR1 and CDR2: SQVTM and ANQGSEA. CDR3 DNA: TGCAGCGTTGAAGATCCAGTGCGGGGGTTGGAGACCCAGTACTTC. Amino acid sequence: CSVEDPVRGLETQYF.

This clonotype occurred many times. The chain employs TRBV7-8 and TRBJ1-4; 7 bases line up with TRBD1. J lost 5 bases, V lost 4 bases, and 7 bases had no gene match. Per germline, CDR1 SGHVS and CDR2 FQNEAQ. This CDR3 is 15 amino acids long. CDR3 sequence (DNA): TGTGCCAGCAGCTCTAACAGGGGCACAAATGAAAAACTGTTTTTT. Protein: CASSSNRGTNEKLFF.

The V and J genes are TRBV20-1 and TRBJ2-7; TRBD1 aligns across 10 bases. CDR1 DFQATT and CDR2 SNEGSKA come from the germline V gene (reference sequence). This CDR3 is built from 14 residues. Trimming removed 6 bases from V and 4 bases from J; junction bases left unmatched: 9. CDR3 sequence reads: CSAEKGQGRYEQYF. CDR3 in DNA: TGCAGTGCGGAAAAGGGACAGGGGAGGTACGAGCAGTACTTC.

This clonotype was recorded at least ten times. The chain carries TRBV6-6 and TRBJ1-5; possible D gene TRBD1, 6 bases. Trimming shortened V by 5 bases and J by 2 bases, and 13 bases separated the two germline ends. Germline V CDR1 and CDR2: MNHNY, SVGAGI (reference sequence). This CDR3 has 15 residues. CDR3 region: CASSAYREGNQPQHF. The CDR3 bases are TGTGCCAGCAGTGCCTACAGGGAAGGCAATCAGCCCCAGCATTTT.

This clonotype was seen many times. The chain carries TRBV25-1 and TRBJ1-1; possibly TRBD1 for D (6 bases). The CDR3 is 14 residues long. From germline, CDR1 is MGHDK and CDR2 SYGVNS. V lost 2 bases, J lost 1 base, and 8 bases lay in between. The CDR3: CASSEDRRNTEAFF. For the CDR3, the DNA is TGTGCCAGCAGTGAAGACAGGAGGAACACTGAAGCTTTCTTT.

A remark on this clonotype: A much larger clone is a single base away; this may be a read error. This chain joins TRBV20-1 and TRBJ2-1; D might be TRBD2 (5 bases). Germline V gene sequence: CDR1 DFQATT, CDR2 SNEGSKA (reference sequence). This CDR3 is built from 13 residues. CDR3 sequence: CGASQDWHNEQFF. The CDR3 nucleotides read TGCGGCGCCTCCCAGGACTGGCACAATGAGCAGTTCTTC.

This clonotype was observed a few times. The chain joins TRBV24-1 to TRBJ2-1; no clear D. Deletions cut 3 bases from V and 3 bases from J, with 8 bases between. CDR1 and CDR2 (germline): KGHDR, SFDVKD. The CDR3 covers 14 residues. CDR3 sequence: CATSDRRDYNEQFF. The CDR3, as DNA: TGTGCCACCAGTGATCGAAGGGACTACAATGAGCAGTTCTTC.

This clonotype was picked up many times. V usage is TRBV7-9 and J usage is TRBJ1-6; 7 bases are shared with TRBD1. Germline values: CDR1 SEHNR, CDR2 FQNEAQ (reference sequence). V was pared by 5 bases and J by 5 bases, with 3 bases of the junction left unmatched. The CDR3 has 14 residues. The CDR3 loop reads CASSPTGHNSPLHF. The CDR3 region has the DNA TGTGCCAGCAGCCCGACAGGGCATAATTCACCCCTCCACTTT.

This clonotype was recorded many times. The chain carries TRBV7-2 and TRBJ1-1; unclear D gene. V was shortened by 5 bases and J by 5 bases, with 18 bases between the two germline ends. Germline V gene sequence: CDR1 SGHTA, CDR2 FQGNSA. There are 15 residues in the CDR3. This CDR3 is CASSPQAHKSTEAFF. The CDR3 DNA follows: TGTGCCAGCAGCCCCCAGGCTCATAAGTCAACTGAAGCTTTCTTT.

This clonotype appeared a few times. The chain has TRBV7-6 and TRBJ2-1; 11 nucleotides match TRBD2. CDR1 is SGHVS and CDR2 is FNYEAQ in the germline V gene. Germline trimming cut 11 bases from V and 7 bases from J; bases unmatched to any gene: 16. This CDR3 has 16 residues. CDR3 sequence (DNA): TGTGCCCGAATGATTAGCGGGGGGGCGACGGAGAATGAGCAGTTCTTC. It codes for CARMISGGATENEQFF. The whole variable domain, filled in from reference TRBV7-6 and TRBJ2-1, reads GAGVSQSPRYKVTKRGQDVALRCDPISGHVSLYWYRQALGQGPEFLTYFNYEAQQDKSGLPNDRFSAERPEGSISTLTIQRTEQRDSAMYRCARMISGGATENEQFFGPGTRLTVL.

The J gene is TRBJ2-1, the V gene TRBV29-1; D gene ambiguous. CDR3 length: 12 residues. Germline CDR1 reads SQVTM; CDR2 reads ANQGSEA. V shed 0 bases and J shed 1 base, with 1 base lying between them. The CDR3 region is CSVEESYNEQFF. The DNA of the CDR3 is TGCAGCGTTGAAGAATCCTACAATGAGCAGTTCTTC.

This clonotype was found many times. The chain combines TRBV11-2 with TRBJ1-3; D unclear. CDR1 is SGHAT and CDR2 is FQNNGV in the germline V gene. The CDR3 covers 16 residues. V was clipped by 1 base and J by 0 bases, with 10 bases between them. The DNA of the CDR3 is TGTGCCAGCAGCTTAGGTGACGAGACCTCTGGAAACACCATATATTTT. Its protein is CASSLGDETSGNTIYF.

The rearrangement links TRBV7-9 to TRBJ1-6; 7 bases line up with TRBD1. Germline CDR1 SEHNR, CDR2 FQNEAQ (reference sequence). The CDR3 spans 16 residues. Losses at the gene ends were 0 bases for V and 7 bases for J; bases not matched to a gene: 6. The CDR3 here is CASSLAGQRRNSPLHF. In nucleotides, the CDR3 is TGTGCCAGCAGCTTAGCGGGACAGAGACGAAATTCACCCCTCCACTTT.

This clonotype was seen ten or more times. In nucleotides, the CDR3 is TGCAGCGTTGAAGCGGGGGGCCCGGGTCGCCGAGATACGCAGTATTTT. Translation gives CSVEAGGPGRRDTQYF. The chain couples TRBV29-1 to TRBJ2-3; a weak D match, TRBD2 (7 bases). V lost 1 base and J lost 5, with 19 bases in between. Germline V CDR1 and CDR2: SQVTM, ANQGSEA. The CDR3 spans 16 residues.

This clonotype has at least ten counts. This chain connects TRBV6-5 to TRBJ1-6; a possible D gene is TRBD1 (5 bases). In germline, CDR1 is MNHEY, CDR2 SVGAGI. This CDR3 spans 17 amino acids. V lost 2 bases to trimming and J lost 3 bases, with 14 bases between them. Written as DNA, the CDR3 is TGTGCCAGCAGTTACCGTAACAGGACCTACTATAATTCACCCCTCCACTTT. This translates into CASSYRNRTYYNSPLHF.

In this sample, this clonotype turned up many times. This CDR3 is CASSFQPGQGIRETQYF. In DNA form, the CDR3 reads TGTGCCAGTAGTTTCCAACCGGGACAGGGGATCCGGGAGACCCAGTACTTC. The rearrangement uses TRBV19 and TRBJ2-5, with 10 bases identical to TRBD1. The germline V gene has CDR1 LNHDA and CDR2 SQIVND (reference sequence). The CDR3 is 17 residues long. The V gene end was trimmed by 5 bases and the J gene end by 5 bases; junction bases not matched to a gene: 14.

This clonotype has a count of ten or more. The germline gene is not matched at one end of the junction; a read error may be the cause. The chain combines TRBV29-1 with TRBJ1-2; 7 bases are shared with TRBD1. In germline, CDR1 is SQVTM, CDR2 ANQGSEA. The CDR3 has 15 residues. CDR3: CGVEAGAGGPYGYTF. DNA of the CDR3: TGCGGCGTTGAAGCAGGGGCAGGGGGTCCCTATGGCTACACCTTC.

This clonotype was seen a handful of times. This chain uses TRBV3-1 with TRBJ1-1; 7 bases align to TRBD1. V trimming: 1 base; J trimming: 4 bases; junction bases outside the gene matches: 9. Germline CDR1 reads LGHDT; CDR2 reads YNNKEL (reference sequence). The CDR3 covers 16 residues. The DNA for the CDR3 is TGTGCCAGCAGCCAAGTGACAGGGAGGGGGAGCACTGAAGCTTTCTTT. It is translated as CASSQVTGRGSTEAFF.

A few counts support this clonotype. The chain uses TRBV6-4 and TRBJ2-3; 12 bases map to TRBD2. The CDR3 contains 15 residues. CDR1 and CDR2 from the germline V gene are MRHNA and SNTAGT. After removal of 3 bases from V and 3 bases from J, the junction contained 1 base not matched to a gene. CDR3 loop: CASSETSGGTDTQYF. CDR3 nucleotides: TGTGCCAGCAGTGAAACTAGCGGGGGGACAGATACGCAGTATTTT.

V is TRBV29-1 and J is TRBJ2-7, with 8 bases matching TRBD1. Germline lookup yields CDR1 SQVTM and CDR2 ANQGSEA. CDR3 length equals 12 residues. With V trimmed by 4 bases and J by 6 bases, 5 bases remained unmatched. The CDR3: CSVAGRGLEQYF. The CDR3 nucleotides are TGCAGCGTTGCGGGCAGGGGGCTCGAGCAGTACTTC.

The chain uses TRBV6-2 or TRBV6-3 and TRBJ2-1, with D unclear. The CDR3 loop spans 16 amino acids. V lost 0 bases to trimming and J lost 0 bases, with 9 bases between them. Germline CDR1 MNHEY, CDR2 SVGEGT. CDR3 bases: TGTGCCAGCAGTTACTCTCCACCAAGCTCCTACAATGAGCAGTTCTTC. Translation: CASSYSPPSSYNEQFF.

The chain recombines TRBV9 with TRBJ2-3; D call uncertain. Trimming shortened V by 2 bases and J by 5 bases, and 3 bases separated the two germline ends. The CDR3 length is 11 residues. The germline CDR1 and CDR2 sequences are SGDLS and YYNGEE. The CDR3 region is CASSVKDTQYF. DNA of the CDR3: TGTGCCAGCAGCGTTAAAGATACGCAGTATTTT. The whole variable domain, remainder taken from reference TRBV9 and TRBJ2-3, is DSGVTQTPKHLITATGQRVTLRCSPRSGDLSVYWYQQSLDQGLQFLIQYYNGEERAKGNILERFSAQQFPDLHSELNLSSLELGDSALYFCASSVKDTQYFGPGTRLTVL.